This T cell receptor beta chain originates from a study of blood T cells in healthy people across ages. General observations from the study: PBMCs were not sorted, which prevented a conclusive comparison of naive versus antigen-experienced cells. Older individuals had lower TCR beta diversity per million T cells (the decline was roughly linear).

At least 6 million PBMCs were isolated per sample. Concerning this clonotype itself: No antigen is known for it.

It was with a sample-barcoded 5' primer and a J-beta primer mix that a second PCR of about 7 to 12 cycles was run. Carrying 12 random nucleotides, a template-switch adaptor labeled each individual cDNA molecule. Using its own MiXCR run on the 5' RACE reads, TCRdb lists one record per CDR3 protein. The data contain around 1,000,000 distinct CDR3 sequences, approximately 26% of them singletons. Separately, the same data were catalogued under a study of T cells of mothers and their children.

Specimen: blood. The sequence came from a girl aged 2-10 years in good health.

Here the CDR3 DNA reads TGTGCCATCAGTGAGTTTGGTAGCTCCTACGAGCAGTACTTC. Its translation is CAISEFGSSYEQYF. The chain uses TRBV10-3 and TRBJ2-7; D gene ambiguous. The CDR3 has 14 residues. Germline CDR1 ENHRY, CDR2 SYGVKD. The V end lost 1 base, the J end lost 0 bases, and 7 bases lay between the germline ends.